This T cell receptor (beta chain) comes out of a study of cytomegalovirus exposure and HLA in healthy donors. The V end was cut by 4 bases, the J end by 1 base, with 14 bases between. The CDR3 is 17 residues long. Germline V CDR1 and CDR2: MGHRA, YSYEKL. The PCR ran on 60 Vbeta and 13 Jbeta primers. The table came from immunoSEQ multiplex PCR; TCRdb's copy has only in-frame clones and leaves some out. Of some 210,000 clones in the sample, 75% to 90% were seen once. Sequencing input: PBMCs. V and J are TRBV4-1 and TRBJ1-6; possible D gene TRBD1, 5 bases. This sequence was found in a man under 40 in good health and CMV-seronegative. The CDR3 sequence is CASSRVDSRSYNSPLHF. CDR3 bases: TGCGCCAGCAGCCGGGTCGACAGTCGTTCCTATAATTCACCCCTCCACTTT.